This TCR beta chain was recorded in a study of blood T cell repertoires in COVID-19. Study in general: COVID-19 samples from acute and convalescent phases originated in the United States, Italy and Spain. The analysed material was cDNA or gDNA that came from T cells, B-cell-depleted T cells, or PBMCs.

V lost 2 bases to trimming and J lost 4 bases; unmatched junction nucleotides: 6. This CDR3 is built from 15 residues. CDR1 and CDR2 (germline): MNHEY, SMNVEV (reference sequence). Those enrolled in Seattle joined during active infection and were followed longitudinally afterward. Per the authors' pipeline: Amplification of reference gene primers was used by the study to estimate nucleated cell counts. Libraries were prepared by immunoSEQ multiplex PCR; TCRdb keeps only in-frame clonotypes and omits some of them. For V, J and clone size, that table is used; D and trimming come from the DNA. Among some 290,000 clones listed, 86% were seen once.

The material sequenced was peripheral blood. The chain recombines TRBV27 with TRBJ2-7; 9 bases map to TRBD2. This receptor was identified in a woman between 25 and 40 years old with COVID-19, enrolled during active disease. CDR3 nucleotides: TGTGCCAGCAGTTTAGGGGCGGGGGGGCCGTACGAGCAGTACTTC. Translated: CASSLGAGGPYEQYF.